These T cell receptor beta chains were read from a single sample in a study of T cell responses to AZD1222 COVID-19 vaccine. Assay: immunoSEQ multiplex PCR; the TCRdb copy retains only in-frame clones and omits some. The sample lists 130,000 to 150,000 clones, approximately 78% seen once, with around 4.1% in the top ten. Sequenced material: peripheral blood, taken on day 0 of MenACWY control vaccination. These receptors were taken from an adult in good health. Both conserved end residues are part of each CDR3. Each record gives: J gene, D gene, clone size, V gene, CDR3 length, CDR3 protein, CDR3 DNA. A D gene is named only where the DNA matches it firmly. Clone size, where shown, is once, few, many, or a class for clones that have expanded.

TRBJ2-6	TRBD1	once	TRBV5-1	16	CASTGRGRSGANVLTF	TGCGCCAGCACGGGCAGGGGGCGAAGTGGGGCCAACGTCCTGACTTTC
TRBJ1-6	.	once	TRBV11-2	15	CASSLVLGTNSPLHF	TGTGCCAGCAGCTTAGTTCTGGGGACTAATTCACCCCTCCACTTT
TRBJ1-2	.	.	TRBV4-1	14	CASSQPRTAYGYTF	TGCGCCAGCAGCCAGCCCAGGACAGCCTATGGCTACACCTTC
TRBJ2-7	.	.	TRBV11-2	16	CASSLDRIGRPYEQYF	TGTGCCAGCAGCTTAGATCGCATCGGCAGGCCCTACGAGCAGTACTTC
TRBJ1-2	TRBD1	.	TRBV5-1	15	CASRADRVGNYGYTF	TGCGCCAGCAGGGCGGACAGGGTGGGAAACTATGGCTACACCTTC
TRBJ1-1	.	once	TRBV7-9	13	CASSFHLDTEAFF	TGTGCCAGCAGCTTCCATTTAGACACTGAAGCTTTCTTT
TRBJ1-5	.	.	TRBV19	14	CASSGRGRGQPQHF	TGTGCCAGTAGTGGCAGGGGACGGGGTCAGCCCCAGCATTTT
TRBJ2-1	TRBD1	.	TRBV5-8	15	CASSRDRGSYNEQFF	TGTGCCAGCAGCCGAGACAGGGGGTCATACAATGAGCAGTTCTTC
TRBJ1-2	TRBD1	.	TRBV13	11	CASTGQGTYTF	TGTGCCAGCACCGGACAGGGGACCTACACCTTC
TRBJ2-1	TRBD2	.	TRBV5-5	16	CASSFSLAGGHNEQFF	TGTGCCAGCAGTTTTAGCCTAGCGGGGGGTCACAATGAGCAGTTCTTC
TRBJ2-5	.	.	TRBV19	14	CASSTPGGAETQYF	TGTGCCAGTAGTACCCCCGGCGGGGCGGAGACCCAGTACTTC
TRBJ1-2	.	.	TRBV30	15	CAWSDRAAANYGYTF	TGTGCCTGGAGTGACAGGGCAGCGGCTAACTATGGCTACACCTTC
TRBJ2-4	TRBD1	.	TRBV7-9	14	CASSSGQGRNIQYF	TGTGCCAGCAGCTCCGGACAGGGAAGAAACATTCAGTACTTC
TRBJ2-3	.	.	TRBV14	21	CASSQDRGTLSRPTSTDTQYF	TGTGCCAGCAGCCAAGATCGAGGGACCTTGTCCCGGCCTACTAGCACAGATACGCAGTATTTT
TRBJ1-1	TRBD1	.	TRBV5-1	13	CASSLGTGGEAFF	TGCGCCAGCAGCTTGGGGACAGGGGGTGAAGCTTTCTTT
TRBJ1-6	.	.	TRBV11-3	13	CASSLNSNSPLHF	TGTGCCAGCAGCTTAAACAGTAATTCACCCCTCCACTTT
TRBJ2-3	TRBD2	.	TRBV18	15	CASSPLGGGTDTQYF	TGTGCCAGCTCACCGCTGGGGGGGGGCACAGATACGCAGTATTTT
TRBJ1-5	.	.	TRBV6-5	15	CASSYGQNSNQPQHF	TGTGCCAGCAGTTACGGGCAGAATAGCAATCAGCCCCAGCATTTT
TRBJ1-5	.	.	TRBV19	14	CASSIVQAWQPQHF	TGTGCCAGTAGTATAGTCCAGGCATGGCAGCCCCAGCATTTT